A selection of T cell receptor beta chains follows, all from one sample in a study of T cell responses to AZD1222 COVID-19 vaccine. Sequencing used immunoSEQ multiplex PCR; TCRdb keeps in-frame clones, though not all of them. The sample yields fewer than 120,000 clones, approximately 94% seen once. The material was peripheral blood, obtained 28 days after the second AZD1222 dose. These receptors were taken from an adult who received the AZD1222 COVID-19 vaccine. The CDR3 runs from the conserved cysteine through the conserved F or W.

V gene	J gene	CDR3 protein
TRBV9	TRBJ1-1	CASSVGMAATEAFF
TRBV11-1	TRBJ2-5	CASSSLTGETQYF
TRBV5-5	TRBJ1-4	CASRETGASNEKLFF
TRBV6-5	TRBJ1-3	CASSYSIANTIYF
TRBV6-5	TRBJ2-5	CASSYNSLQETQYF
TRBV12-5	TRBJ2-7	CASRRGSYEQYF
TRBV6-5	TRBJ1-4	CASTLTGTVSEKLFF
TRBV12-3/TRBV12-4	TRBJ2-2	CASSFDGHGELFF
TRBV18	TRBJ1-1	CASSPKKGARTEAFF
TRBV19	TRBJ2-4	CASSMQPGTSGREGAKNIQYF
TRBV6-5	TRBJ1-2	CATSQLNYGYTF
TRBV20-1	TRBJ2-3	CSASHGSGGDTQYF
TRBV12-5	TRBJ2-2	CASGLAITTNTGELFF
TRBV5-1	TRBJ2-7	CASSAGTSYEQYF
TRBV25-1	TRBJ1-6	CASSEFERAFSYNSPLHF
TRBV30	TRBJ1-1	CAWSQGVLTSRDTEAFF
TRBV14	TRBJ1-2	CASSEESMWGYTF
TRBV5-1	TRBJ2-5	CASSLRLAEYQETQYF
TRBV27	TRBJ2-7	CASSPFRLGHEQYF
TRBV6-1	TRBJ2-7	CASSEFGYVYEQYF
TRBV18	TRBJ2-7	CASSPPGLAGAGEQYF
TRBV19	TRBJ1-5	CASSPTVGQPQHF
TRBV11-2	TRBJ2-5	CASSFMVGRYQETQYF
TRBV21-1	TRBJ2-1	CASRTHSGGLTYNEQFF
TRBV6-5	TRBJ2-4	CASSSAPGLNIQYF
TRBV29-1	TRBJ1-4	CSAAGRHNEKLFF
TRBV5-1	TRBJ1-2	CASSTTQGYGYTF
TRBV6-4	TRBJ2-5	CASSRTVRQETQYF
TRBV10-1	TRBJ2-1	CASSEGTTGYNEQFF
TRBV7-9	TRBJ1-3	CASRSPRESSGNTIYF
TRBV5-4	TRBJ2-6	CASSAASGANVLTF
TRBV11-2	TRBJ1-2	CASSPGTARSSYGYTF
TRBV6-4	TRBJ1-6	CASSALGQGESPLHF
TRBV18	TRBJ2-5	CASSPTQGETQYF
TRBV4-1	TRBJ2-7	CASSQFSEQYF
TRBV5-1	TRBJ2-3	CASSRGGSTGGDTQYF
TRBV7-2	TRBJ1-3	CASSPYGSTIYF
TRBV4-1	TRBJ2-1	CASSQTLAGDYNEQFF
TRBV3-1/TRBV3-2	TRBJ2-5	CASSQGTSGSGRETQYF
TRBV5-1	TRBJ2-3	CASSLASGQGTDTQYF
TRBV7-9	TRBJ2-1	CASSWIWTSGGEDNEQFF
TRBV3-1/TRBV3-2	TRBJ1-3	CASSLRGTADTIYF
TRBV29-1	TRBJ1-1	CSGDLNTEAFF
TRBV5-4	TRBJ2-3	CASSHSTDRADTQYF
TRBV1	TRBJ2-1	CTSSHPRAGGNDNEQFF
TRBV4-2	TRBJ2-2	CASSQVGPRDTGELFF
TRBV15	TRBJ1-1	CATSTYMAEAFF
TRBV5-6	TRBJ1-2	CASSLPRLNYGYTF
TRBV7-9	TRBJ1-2	CASSPPGYGYTF